This is a list of T cell receptor beta chains from one sample in a study of blood T cell repertoires in COVID-19. Assay: immunoSEQ multiplex PCR; the TCRdb copy retains only in-frame clones and omits some. The sample lists fewer than 200,000 clones, more than 70% seen once, with less than 4.5% in the top ten. Sequenced sample: PBMCs or T cells enriched from blood (not recorded which). These TCRs come from a woman between 50 and 59 years old in a cohort exposed to, infected with or recovered from COVID-19 (not recorded which). Both conserved end residues are part of each CDR3. D genes are given only for firm matches. Not all rows give a size; the values are once, few, many and, for expanded clones, a class.

V: TRBV28; J: TRBJ1-6; D: .; size: .; CDR3: CASSPRGGARLGALHF
V: TRBV7-7; J: TRBJ2-7; D: TRBD2; size: .; CDR3: CASSLAGQPYEQYF
V: TRBV19; J: TRBJ1-1; D: .; size: .; CDR3: CASSIGRSSTDSEAFF
V: TRBV14; J: TRBJ2-3; D: .; size: few; CDR3: CASSQVARKSTDTQYF
V: TRBV5-6; J: TRBJ2-5; D: .; size: .; CDR3: CASSFVGGETQYF
V: TRBV7-6; J: TRBJ2-1; D: TRBD2; size: few; CDR3: CASSSSSGSYNNEQFF
V: TRBV27; J: TRBJ1-5; D: .; size: few; CDR3: CASSLTSGSSNQPQHF
V: TRBV19; J: TRBJ2-1; D: TRBD2; size: .; CDR3: CASSAGGLAGYNEQFF
V: TRBV27; J: TRBJ2-7; D: TRBD1; size: .; CDR3: CATADRGPYEQYF
V: TRBV5-1; J: TRBJ2-1; D: TRBD2; size: .; CDR3: CASSIAGGYNEQFF
V: TRBV4-1; J: TRBJ2-4; D: .; size: .; CDR3: CASSQDRLGIQYF
V: TRBV3-1/TRBV3-2; J: TRBJ1-1; D: TRBD1; size: few; CDR3: CASSRTGGDTEAFF
V: TRBV28; J: TRBJ1-5; D: .; size: .; CDR3: CASTQRGDLNQPQHF
V: TRBV27; J: TRBJ2-7; D: .; size: .; CDR3: CASSLGGSSYEQYF
V: TRBV2; J: TRBJ2-7; D: TRBD2; size: .; CDR3: CASSVAGGPNSYEQYF
V: TRBV27; J: TRBJ2-5; D: TRBD2; size: .; CDR3: CASSSRTSGVYQETQYF
V: TRBV15; J: TRBJ1-6; D: .; size: .; CDR3: CATSRDVQKSPLHF
V: TRBV18; J: TRBJ1-4; D: TRBD1; size: .; CDR3: CASSPPSGGSEKLFF
V: TRBV14; J: TRBJ1-3; D: .; size: .; CDR3: CASSRPDGTNIYF
V: TRBV3-1/TRBV3-2; J: TRBJ1-5; D: TRBD1; size: .; CDR3: CASSHGTDSNQPQHF
V: TRBV5-1; J: TRBJ1-1; D: .; size: .; CDR3: CASSLYPGTEAFF
V: TRBV7-9; J: TRBJ1-2; D: .; size: .; CDR3: CASSSNNYRDGYTF
V: TRBV5-6; J: TRBJ2-7; D: .; size: .; CDR3: CASSHLERYEQYF
V: TRBV7-2; J: TRBJ1-2; D: TRBD1; size: .; CDR3: CASSLEQGIGGYTF
V: TRBV6-1; J: TRBJ2-5; D: TRBD2; size: .; CDR3: CAMSGLAGGETQYF
V: TRBV19; J: TRBJ1-3; D: .; size: once; CDR3: CASNPLRSSGNTIYF
V: TRBV6-2/TRBV6-3; J: TRBJ2-7; D: TRBD1; size: .; CDR3: CASSTRQGSGRYEQYF
V: TRBV7-3; J: TRBJ1-1; D: .; size: .; CDR3: CASSLLPGNTEAFF
V: TRBV9; J: TRBJ2-2; D: .; size: .; CDR3: CASSVSAGAQTGELFF
V: TRBV28; J: TRBJ1-5; D: .; size: few; CDR3: CASSYQASDLQPQHF
V: TRBV19; J: TRBJ2-1; D: TRBD1; size: .; CDR3: CASSPPGQLQFF
V: TRBV15; J: TRBJ2-7; D: .; size: .; CDR3: CATSSQADSSYEQYF
V: TRBV5-5; J: TRBJ1-5; D: .; size: .; CDR3: CASSRTGSNQPQHF
V: TRBV27; J: TRBJ2-2; D: TRBD2; size: .; CDR3: CASSLLSGVGTGELFF
V: TRBV4-3; J: TRBJ1-4; D: .; size: .; CDR3: CASSQGVVQGSGEKLFF
V: TRBV7-9; J: TRBJ2-7; D: .; size: .; CDR3: CASSSTLTGPGEQYF
V: TRBV9; J: TRBJ1-3; D: .; size: few; CDR3: CASSVTGLEGGNTIYF
V: TRBV19; J: TRBJ2-3; D: TRBD2; size: .; CDR3: CASSTGTSGGSDTQYF
V: TRBV19; J: TRBJ2-6; D: .; size: few; CDR3: CASREPGANVLTF
V: TRBV2; J: TRBJ2-1; D: TRBD2; size: .; CDR3: CASSYLAGGVGEQFF
V: TRBV10-3; J: TRBJ1-2; D: .; size: .; CDR3: CAISEPGQNYGYTF